What follows are 26 T cell receptor beta chains derived from one specimen sequenced in a study of blood T cell repertoires in COVID-19. The data were produced by immunoSEQ multiplex PCR, yet TCRdb's version contains in-frame clones alone and is incomplete. This table has fewer than 200,000 clones, roughly 79% appearing once. The source material was peripheral blood. These receptors originate from an older woman with acute or convalescent COVID-19.

The CDR3 sequence is CASSQVPSGRAGFEQYF. The CDR3 coding sequence is TGCGCCAGCAGCCAAGTCCCTAGCGGGAGGGCCGGATTCGAGCAGTACTTC. The rearrangement links TRBV4-1 to TRBJ2-7, with 12 bases lining up with TRBD2. V shed 1 base, J shed 6 bases, and the junction held 10 bases outside the gene matches. Germline CDR1 is MGHRA and CDR2 is YSYEKL. This CDR3 contains 17 residues.

V gene TRBV29-1 combines with J gene TRBJ2-6; 7 bases line up with TRBD2. Trimming cost V 6 bases and J 0 bases; bases outside gene matches: 2. The CDR3 has 14 residues. The germline V gene has CDR1 SQVTM and CDR2 ANQGSEA. CDR3 sequence reads: CSVGGTSGANVLTF. The CDR3 bases are TGCAGCGTGGGGGGGACCTCTGGGGCCAACGTCCTGACTTTC.

There are a few counts of this clone. The chain recombines TRBV12-5 with TRBJ1-1; 8 nucleotides line up with TRBD1. Per the germline V gene, CDR1 is LGHNT and CDR2 is FRNRAP. V shed 7 bases and J 6 bases; nucleotides not matched to a gene: 13. The CDR3 extends over 15 amino acids. CDR3 nucleotides: TGTGCTAGTGTTCCCGGACAGGGTGGTTTCTCTGAAGCTTTCTTT. Its translation: CASVPGQGGFSEAFF. The variable domain in full, completed from reference TRBV12-5 and TRBJ1-1, reads DARVTQTPRHKVTEMGQEVTMRCQPILGHNTVFWYRQTMMQGLELLAYFRNRAPLDDSGMPKDRFSAEMPDATLATLKIQPSEPRDSAVYFCASVPGQGGFSEAFFGQGTRLTVV.

V and J are TRBV9 and TRBJ1-2, with D tentatively TRBD1 (5 bases). CDR1 and CDR2 (germline): SGDLS, YYNGEE. The ends were cut back, 0 bases at V and 6 bases at J, with 18 bases in the middle. The length of the CDR3 is 16 residues. CDR3 in amino acids: CASSVGRSGDFDGYTF. The CDR3 DNA reads as TGTGCCAGCAGCGTAGGAAGGTCGGGGGACTTCGATGGCTACACCTTC.

The chain employs TRBV3-1 (or the pseudogene TRBV3-2) and TRBJ2-7, with D maybe TRBD1 (5 bases). Trimming pared 5 bases from V and 3 bases from J, leaving 11 bases between. Per the germline V gene, CDR1 is LGHDT and CDR2 is YNNKEL (reference sequence). The CDR3 covers 13 residues. In DNA form, the CDR3 reads TGTGCCAGCAGCAAGGGGTTTGACTACGAGCAGTACTTC. Translated: CASSKGFDYEQYF.

V gene TRBV7-6 combines with J gene TRBJ2-3; possible D gene TRBD1, 5 bases. The CDR3 length is 15 residues. Deletions cut 4 bases from V and 5 bases from J, with 16 bases between. Germline V CDR1 and CDR2: SGHVS, FNYEAQ. The CDR3 spells CASSSLGAVGDTQYF. The CDR3 DNA sequence: TGTGCCAGCAGCTCATTAGGGGCGGTGGGAGATACGCAGTATTTT.

This chain joins TRBV2 and TRBJ1-1; 7 nucleotides match TRBD1. The length of the CDR3 is 11 residues. Germline V gene data show CDR1 as SNHLY and CDR2 as FYNNEI. The DNA for the CDR3 is TGTGCAGACAGGGAGAACACTGAAGCTTTCTTT. It encodes CADRENTEAFF.

This chain connects TRBV9 to TRBJ1-6; weak D call: TRBD1 (5 bases). V lost 2 bases and J lost 7, with 10 bases in between. The CDR3 has 14 residues. Germline CDR1 SGDLS, CDR2 YYNGEE. Here the CDR3 DNA reads TGTGCCAGCAGCGTGGGGGGAGTAAATTCACCCCTCCACTTT. Protein: CASSVGGVNSPLHF.

The J gene is TRBJ1-2, the V gene TRBV5-5; D possibly corresponds to TRBD1 (5 bases). Germline V gene lookup returns CDR1 SGHKS and CDR2 YYEKEE (reference sequence). Trimming took 1 base from V and 2 from J, leaving 6 bases between them. The CDR3 sequence is 13 residues long. As DNA, the CDR3 is TGTGCCAGCAGCTTGAGGGGAAACTATGGCTACACCTTC. Protein: CASSLRGNYGYTF.

The chain uses TRBV7-9 and TRBJ2-7; 9 bases map to TRBD2. From germline, CDR1 is SEHNR and CDR2 FQNEAQ (reference sequence). This CDR3 region has 14 residues. Trimming cost V 1 base and J 5 bases; bases outside gene matches: 3. CDR3 coding DNA: TGTGCCAGCAGCTTAGTGGGACTAGCAGACGAGCAGTACTTC. Encoded protein: CASSLVGLADEQYF.

This clone was detected only once. Here the CDR3 DNA reads TGTGCCAGCAGTGAGGAGGGTCGACAGGGCGCTGATCAGCCCCAGCATTTT. Protein: CASSEEGRQGADQPQHF. V and J are TRBV6-1 and TRBJ1-5; 7 nucleotides agree with TRBD1. Looked up from germline, CDR1 is MNHNS and CDR2 is SASEGT. Trimming cost V 3 bases and J 5 bases; bases outside gene matches: 13. The CDR3 length is 17 residues.

Written as DNA, the CDR3 is TGTGCCAGCAGTTCAGCGGGAGATTCCACAGATACGCAGTATTTT. Amino acid sequence: CASSSAGDSTDTQYF. The rearrangement links TRBV7-3 to TRBJ2-3; 8 bases match TRBD2. J lost 2 bases, V lost 6 bases, and 7 bases had no gene match. CDR1 and CDR2 from the germline V gene are SGHTA and FQGTGA. The CDR3 is 15 residues long.

The chain couples TRBV3-1 (or the pseudogene TRBV3-2) to TRBJ2-5; the D is unclear. The V end was cut by 0 bases, the J end by 2 bases, with 4 bases between. Germline lookup yields CDR1 LGHDT and CDR2 YNNKEL (reference sequence). This CDR3 spans 13 amino acids. The CDR3 here is CASSQDRQETQYF. CDR3 sequence (DNA): TGTGCCAGCAGCCAAGATCGTCAAGAGACCCAGTACTTC.

The chain recombines TRBV19 with TRBJ1-5; D is possibly TRBD1 (6 bases). Trimming shortened V by 5 bases and J by 5 bases, and 13 bases separated the two germline ends. CDR1 and CDR2 from the germline V gene are LNHDA and SQIVND (reference sequence). The CDR3 contains 14 residues. The CDR3 DNA is TGTGCCAGTAGTCCCCAGGGGTCCTATCAGCCCCAGCATTTT. It yields the protein CASSPQGSYQPQHF.

The chain combines TRBV19 with TRBJ2-7; D is unresolved. The CDR3 runs to 15 residues. Trimming removed 8 bases from V and 1 base from J, with 18 bases in between. Germline-derived CDR1 and CDR2 are LNHDA and SQIVND (reference sequence). CDR3: CASASHRGSSYEQYF. In DNA, the CDR3 is TGTGCCAGTGCCTCTCACCGTGGCTCGTCCTACGAGCAGTACTTC.

The J gene is TRBJ1-2, the V gene TRBV19, with TRBD1 matching over 7 bases. The CDR3 spans 13 residues. Losses at the gene ends were 7 bases for V and 7 bases for J; bases not matched to a gene: 9. The germline V gene encodes CDR1 LNHDA and CDR2 SQIVND (reference sequence). The CDR3 loop is CASTETGSSGYTF. The CDR3 DNA is TGTGCCAGTACGGAGACAGGGAGTAGTGGCTACACCTTC.

V usage is TRBV9 and J usage is TRBJ2-2; the match to TRBD2 covers 8 bases. This CDR3 has 17 residues. In germline, CDR1 is SGDLS, CDR2 YYNGEE. Unmatched junction bases numbered 8, after V lost 0 bases and J lost 4 bases. The CDR3 reads CASSVATGTSSTGELFF. The CDR3 DNA reads TGTGCCAGCAGCGTAGCTACGGGGACTAGTTCCACCGGGGAGCTGTTTTTT.

The chain recombines TRBV27 with TRBJ2-7, with 9 bases that match TRBD1. Trimming cost V 6 bases and J 3 bases; bases outside gene matches: 12. Germline-derived CDR1 and CDR2 are MNHEY and SMNVEV (reference sequence). CDR3 length: 16 amino acids. The DNA of the CDR3 is TGTGCCAGCAGCAAAGGGACAGGGCGAATGATCTACGAGCAGTACTTC. Amino acid sequence: CASSKGTGRMIYEQYF.

J is TRBJ1-6 and V is TRBV6-1; TRBD1 might be the D (6 bases). The CDR3 length is 16 residues. The germline V gene encodes CDR1 MNHNS and CDR2 SASEGT. V was shortened by 2 bases and J by 7 bases, with 15 bases between the two germline ends. The CDR3 DNA reads TGTGCCAGCAGTGAATATAACAGGGCCAACAATTCACCCCTCCACTTT. This translates into CASSEYNRANNSPLHF.

This clone was recorded only once. This chain connects TRBV19 to TRBJ1-1; D might be TRBD1 (6 bases). V lost 11 bases and J lost 4, with 14 bases in between. The CDR3 covers 12 residues. Germline loops: CDR1 LNHDA, CDR2 SQIVND (reference sequence). Here the CDR3 DNA reads TGTGCCCGAACAGGGCTAAGCACTGAAGCTTTCTTT. This sequence encodes CARTGLSTEAFF.

The chain joins TRBV12-5 to TRBJ2-7; D is unresolved. CDR1 and CDR2 (germline): LGHNT, FRNRAP. The CDR3 is 14 residues long. The germline V and J ends were trimmed by 2 bases and 4 bases, with 12 bases remaining between them. CDR3 DNA sequence: TGTGCTAGTGGTTTGAGTACTCCCCAATACGAGCAGTACTTC. This codes for CASGLSTPQYEQYF.

The chain has TRBV19 and TRBJ2-1; perhaps TRBD1 as D (5 bases). CDR3 length: 13 amino acids. Trimming took off 6 bases at V and 2 bases at J, with 8 bases between the two ends. Germline V gene sequence: CDR1 LNHDA, CDR2 SQIVND (reference sequence). The CDR3 DNA is TGTGCCAGTAGCCCCAGGGCCTACAATGAGCAGTTCTTC. The encoded protein is CASSPRAYNEQFF.

This chain links TRBV5-3 with TRBJ1-5; D call uncertain. TRBV5-3 is an open reading frame whose function is uncertain. Trimming took off 2 bases at V and 3 bases at J, with 9 bases between the two ends. This CDR3 has 14 residues. The CDR3 DNA is TGTGCCAGAAGCTTTCCCCAGATCAATCAGCCCCAGCATTTT. Translation: CARSFPQINQPQHF.

In its sample, this clone was seen once. J is TRBJ1-4 and V is TRBV27; 8 nucleotides align to TRBD1. Germline CDR1 is MNHEY and CDR2 is SMNVEV (reference sequence). With 7 bases clipped from V and 6 bases from J, the junction kept 4 bases outside the gene matches. CDR3 length equals 13 residues. CDR3: CASMDRVDEKLFF. DNA for the CDR3: TGTGCCAGCATGGACAGGGTTGATGAAAAACTGTTTTTT.

The sample holds a few counts of this clone. The chain joins TRBV5-1 to TRBJ1-4, with 10 bases lining up with TRBD1. The CDR3 sequence is 19 residues long. Germline CDR1 is SGHRS and CDR2 is YFSETQ. Unmatched junction bases numbered 8, after V lost 0 bases and J lost 0 bases. CDR3 sequence reads: CASSLVPAGTGATNEKLFF. The CDR3 nucleotides are TGCGCCAGCAGCTTGGTCCCGGCCGGGACAGGGGCAACTAATGAAAAACTGTTTTTT.

This clone was picked up one time. CDR3 sequence: CASRSHVPRGISGTDTQYF. The CDR3 DNA is TGTGCCAGCAGGTCCCATGTTCCTCGAGGGATTAGTGGCACAGATACGCAGTATTTT. The rearrangement links TRBV2 to TRBJ2-3, with D perhaps matching TRBD2 (5 bases). Germline V CDR1 and CDR2: SNHLY, FYNNEI. Trimming took off 6 bases at V and 1 base at J, with 26 bases between the two ends. This CDR3 region has 19 residues.